Listed here are 15 T cell receptor beta chains from one sample, sequenced in a study of blood T cells in healthy people across ages. For the second PCR, which ran for roughly 6 to 12 cycles, a sample-barcoded 5' primer and a J-beta primer mix were used. TCRdb itself ran the 5' RACE reads through MiXCR, one entry per CDR3 protein. This sample has 850,000 to 1,100,000 distinct CDR3 sequences, with around two fifths found just once. Sequencing was done on a sample of blood. The receptor source for this set is a young man in good health.

The chain is built from TRBV29-1 and TRBJ1-1; D gene unclear. V lost 4 bases to trimming and J lost 0 bases, with 15 bases between them. Germline CDR1 reads SQVTM; CDR2 reads ANQGSEA. This CDR3 is built from 15 residues. In DNA, the CDR3 is TGCAGCGTTGGGAACCAAGATAAGTTGAACACTGAAGCTTTCTTT. Translated: CSVGNQDKLNTEAFF.

The chain recombines TRBV5-1 with TRBJ1-6; D is uncertain. The CDR3 length is 15 residues. Trimming removed 2 bases from V and 5 bases from J, with 11 bases in between. From germline, CDR1 is SGHRS and CDR2 YFSETQ. In DNA form, the CDR3 reads TGCGCCAGCAGCTTAGATCCAACGGATAATTCACCCCTCCACTTT. Translation gives CASSLDPTDNSPLHF. Using reference TRBV5-1 and TRBJ1-6 for the parts outside the CDR3, the full variable domain is KAGVTQTPRYLIKTRGQQVTLSCSPISGHRSVSWYQQTPGQGLQFLFEYFSETQRNKGNFPGRFSGRQFSNSRSEMNVSTLELGDSALYLCASSLDPTDNSPLHFGNGTRLTVT.

The V gene is TRBV25-1, the J gene TRBJ1-4, with 9 bases identical to TRBD1. The CDR3 has 15 residues. The V gene end was trimmed by 4 bases and the J gene end by 8 bases; junction bases not matched to a gene: 8. Germline V gives CDR1 MGHDK, CDR2 SYGVNS. The CDR3 nucleotides read TGTGCCAGCAGTGGTAACAGGGGGCTGGTGGAAAAACTGTTTTTT. The encoded protein is CASSGNRGLVEKLFF.

This clonotype was counted a few times. The CDR3 reads CASRPSASNEKLFF. In nucleotides, the CDR3 is TGTGCCAGCAGGCCGAGCGCTTCTAATGAAAAACTGTTTTTT. V usage is TRBV7-2 and J usage is TRBJ1-4; no clear D gene. Germline values: CDR1 SGHTA, CDR2 FQGNSA. The CDR3 is 14 residues long. V was clipped by 6 bases and J by 3 bases, with 11 bases between them.

The V and J genes are TRBV5-1 and TRBJ2-2; D uncertain. CDR3 size: 15 residues. Per the germline V gene, CDR1 is SGHRS and CDR2 is YFSETQ. The V and J ends lost 0 bases and 4 bases respectively, with 10 bases between them. CDR3 sequence (DNA): TGCGCCAGCAGCTTGGATTCCTCTTCCACCGGGGAGCTGTTTTTT. Protein sequence: CASSLDSSSTGELFF.

Concerning this clonotype itself: The germline gene is not matched at one end of the junction; a read error may be the cause. The V and J genes are TRBV29-1 and TRBJ2-5, with unresolved D. This CDR3 comprises 15 residues. The germline CDR1 and CDR2 sequences are SQVTM and ANQGSEA. The CDR3 here is CSVEEGVVWEETQYF. CDR3 nucleotide sequence: TGCAGCGTTGAAGAGGGCGTCGTTTGGGAAGAAACCCAGTACTTC.

This clonotype was detected a few times. The rearrangement links TRBV12-3 or TRBV12-4 to TRBJ2-7; TRBD2 matches 10 bases. J lost 2 bases, V lost 1 base, and 2 bases had no gene match. The CDR3 is made up of 15 amino acids. This chain's CDR3 is CASSLGLAGAYEQYF. CDR3 DNA: TGTGCCAGCAGTTTAGGGCTAGCGGGGGCCTACGAGCAGTACTTC.

This clonotype was counted between two and nine times. The chain carries TRBV20-1 and TRBJ2-7; D perhaps matches TRBD2 (6 bases). CDR3 size: 16 residues. CDR1 is DFQATT and CDR2 is SNEGSKA in the germline V gene (reference sequence). Trimming removed 2 bases at V and 0 bases at J, with 17 bases between. The CDR3 protein is CSARSRDWFSSYEQYF. CDR3 bases: TGCAGTGCTAGATCCCGGGACTGGTTTAGCTCCTACGAGCAGTACTTC.

This clonotype occurred a few times. The rearrangement uses TRBV7-2 and TRBJ2-7; D gene uncertain. The V and J ends lost 3 bases and 1 base respectively, with 10 bases between them. The CDR3 is 14 amino acids. Looked up from germline, CDR1 is SGHTA and CDR2 is FQGNSA. As DNA, the CDR3 is TGTGCCAGCAGCTTTACCCTGGAATCCTACGAGCAGTACTTC. It yields the protein CASSFTLESYEQYF.

The chain has TRBV20-1 and TRBJ1-2; D remains unclear. The CDR3 loop spans 16 amino acids. Deletions cut 0 bases from V and 4 bases from J, with 18 bases between. In germline, CDR1 is DFQATT, CDR2 SNEGSKA (reference sequence). The CDR3 coding sequence is TGCAGTGCTAGAGATGGCTCGGACGCACCATCCTATGGCTACACCTTC. Translation gives CSARDGSDAPSYGYTF.

The V and J genes are TRBV29-1 and TRBJ2-7, with D perhaps matching TRBD2 (5 bases). The V gene's germline CDR1 is SQVTM and CDR2 ANQGSEA. This CDR3 has 13 residues. V lost 7 bases, J lost 2 bases, and 15 bases lay in between. CDR3 residues: CSGVPPGTYEQYF. CDR3 coding DNA: TGCAGCGGGGTCCCTCCCGGGACCTACGAGCAGTACTTC.

This clonotype was observed a few times. The genes are TRBV7-6 and TRBJ1-1; weak D call: TRBD1 (5 bases). CDR1 is SGHVS and CDR2 is FNYEAQ in the germline V gene. V lost 1 base and J lost 1, with 7 bases in between. This CDR3 is 14 amino acids long. For the CDR3, the DNA is TGTGCCAGCAGCTTAGACAGGAGGAACACTGAAGCTTTCTTT. Translated: CASSLDRRNTEAFF.

Note on this clonotype: Since a much larger clone is just one base distant, this may be a read error. The rearrangement joins TRBV4-2 to TRBJ2-6, with a tentative D call TRBD1 (5 bases). Looked up from germline, CDR1 is LGHNA and CDR2 is YNFKEQ. The CDR3 is 19 amino acids. The CDR3, as DNA: TGTGCCAGCAGCCAAGATGTTGTGTCAGGAAGATCTGGGGCCAACGTCCCGACTTTC. Amino acid sequence: CASSQDVVSGRSGANVPTF.

Only a few counts were recorded for this clonotype. The V and J genes are TRBV20-1 and TRBJ2-3; no reliable D call. The CDR3 length is 12 residues. V was trimmed by 1 base and J by 5 bases, leaving 7 bases between them. Germline values: CDR1 DFQATT, CDR2 SNEGSKA (reference sequence). CDR3 sequence (DNA): TGCAGTGCTAGAGGGAAGGGAGATACGCAGTATTTT. Protein: CSARGKGDTQYF.

This clonotype was counted only a few times. V usage is TRBV10-3 and J usage is TRBJ2-1, with 9 bases lining up with TRBD2. From germline, CDR1 is ENHRY and CDR2 SYGVKD. V was pared by 3 bases and J by 10 bases, with 7 bases of the junction left unmatched. CDR3 length equals 14 residues. CDR3 nucleotide sequence: TGTGCCATCAGTGAAGGTGCGGGGGGGCACGAGCAGTTCTTC. As protein: CAISEGAGGHEQFF.